One sample yielded the 32 T cell receptor beta chains listed below, sequenced in a study of cytomegalovirus exposure and HLA in healthy donors listed by TCRdb under 2017. The receptor library was made with the immunoSEQ multiplex PCR assay. For the multiplex PCR, a mixture combining 60 forward primers for TCR Vbeta segments and 13 reverse primers for TCR Jbeta segments was used. TCRdb holds this immuneACCESS table with in-frame rearrangements only. Some clones are missing; in checked studies, unresolved V genes explain under half, and the rest has no known cause. A total of about 110,000 clones appear in this sample, approximately 73% of them only once. In total, the top ten clones hold around 8% of the sample. Material for sequencing was PBMCs. The source is a man aged 35 to 55 in good health and CMV-seronegative.

V and J are TRBV2 and TRBJ2-5; D possibly corresponds to TRBD2 (6 bases). This CDR3 is built from 14 residues. Germline CDR1 is SNHLY and CDR2 is FYNNEI. V lost 8 bases and J 5 bases, leaving 18 bases between the germline ends. The CDR3 spells CASLRGTGWETQYF. The DNA for the CDR3 is TGTGCCAGCCTGCGAGGGACTGGTTGGGAGACCCAGTACTTC.

This chain uses TRBV28 with TRBJ1-3; 10 bases map to TRBD1. Germline values: CDR1 MDHEN, CDR2 SYDVKM. V shed 6 bases, J shed 0 bases, and the junction held 14 bases outside the gene matches. The CDR3 is 19 amino acids. CDR3 DNA sequence: TGTGCCAGCAGCATGGGACAGGGGCCGAACCTTAGCTCTGGAAACACCATATATTTT. As protein: CASSMGQGPNLSSGNTIYF.

This clone was counted a few times. The genes are TRBV7-6 and TRBJ2-7, with TRBD1 matching over 9 bases. This CDR3 has 14 amino acids. CDR1 and CDR2 from the germline V gene are SGHVS and FNYEAQ. V was pared by 4 bases and J by 2 bases, with 3 bases of the junction left unmatched. The CDR3 bases are TGTGCCAGCAGCTCCGGGACAGGGCCCTACGAGCAGTACTTC. Protein product: CASSSGTGPYEQYF.

This clone has just one count. The rearrangement uses TRBV7-2 and TRBJ1-5; possible D gene TRBD1, 5 bases. Trimming removed 6 bases at V and 2 bases at J, with 14 bases between. Germline V gives CDR1 SGHTA, CDR2 FQGNSA. This CDR3 is built from 15 residues. CDR3: CASSPSRAGNQPQHF. CDR3 DNA: TGTGCCAGCAGTCCCAGCAGGGCGGGCAATCAGCCCCAGCATTTT.

There are a few counts of this clone. The chain combines TRBV7-3 with TRBJ2-7; D is possibly TRBD2 (6 bases). CDR3 length: 16 amino acids. CDR1 and CDR2 from the germline V gene are SGHTA and FQGTGA. V shed 1 base and J shed 2 bases, with 15 bases lying between them. The CDR3 DNA follows: TGTGCCAGCAGCTTAAAAACGGTTAGCGGAACCTACGAGCAGTACTTC. Protein: CASSLKTVSGTYEQYF.

V usage is TRBV4-2 and J usage is TRBJ2-5, with 7 bases fitting TRBD2. V was clipped by 1 base and J by 5 bases; unmatched bases: 13. Germline CDR1 and CDR2: LGHNA and YNFKEQ. The CDR3 sequence is 17 residues long. CDR3 DNA sequence: TGTGCCAGCAGCCAAGCTCAGGCCCAACTAGCGTCGGAGACCCAGTACTTC. Translating gives CASSQAQAQLASETQYF.

This clone has just one count. The chain has TRBV18 and TRBJ2-7; 7 bases map to TRBD1. The CDR3 totals 14 residues. J was trimmed by 5 bases and V by 5 bases; bases with no gene match: 9. The germline V gene encodes CDR1 KGHSH and CDR2 LQKENI. This chain's CDR3 is CASSSRGSPHEQYF. The CDR3 DNA reads TGTGCCAGCTCATCCAGGGGGTCCCCCCACGAGCAGTACTTC.

The chain has TRBV18 and TRBJ1-1; possibly TRBD1 for D (5 bases). Trimming cost V 4 bases and J 2 bases, with 14 bases left between them. Germline V CDR1 and CDR2: KGHSH, LQKENI. The CDR3 totals 15 residues. This CDR3 reads CASSRLTAKNTEAFF. In DNA, the CDR3 is TGTGCCAGCTCACGACTGACAGCCAAAAACACTGAAGCTTTCTTT.

The V gene is TRBV10-3, the J gene TRBJ1-2; 9 bases line up with TRBD1. V trimming: 8 bases; J trimming: 2 bases; junction bases outside the gene matches: 6. This CDR3 comprises 14 residues. Germline values: CDR1 ENHRY, CDR2 SYGVKD. CDR3 protein: CAIGGDRDNYGYTF. In DNA, the CDR3 is TGTGCCATCGGAGGGGACAGGGACAACTATGGCTACACCTTC.

The chain is built from TRBV6-5 and TRBJ1-2; 10 bases agree with TRBD1. Germline V gene sequence: CDR1 MNHEY, CDR2 SVGAGI. The junction had 5 bases not matched to a gene; V was cut back by 2 bases and J by 8 bases. CDR3 length: 14 residues. This chain's CDR3 is CASSYATGGWGYTF. CDR3 DNA: TGTGCCAGCAGTTACGCGACAGGGGGCTGGGGCTACACCTTC.

This clone was found once. V gene TRBV6-6 combines with J gene TRBJ2-7; 7 bases are a match to TRBD1. The CDR3 runs to 15 residues. Germline V gene data show CDR1 as MNHNY and CDR2 as SVGAGI (reference sequence). V lost 6 bases to trimming and J lost 0 bases; unmatched junction nucleotides: 8. CDR3 DNA: TGTGCCAGCAGCCGCCCGACAGGGAGCTCCTACGAGCAGTACTTC. Translation: CASSRPTGSSYEQYF.

The chain links TRBV2 to TRBJ2-7; 8 bases map to TRBD1. Germline V CDR1 and CDR2: SNHLY, FYNNEI. The J segment lost 6 bases and the V segment lost 2 bases, leaving 9 bases of the junction unmatched. This CDR3 comprises 15 residues. CDR3 in amino acids: CASSELRAGGGEQYF. In DNA, the CDR3 is TGTGCCAGCAGTGAACTTAGGGCAGGGGGCGGCGAGCAGTACTTC.

This clone was seen more than once but under ten times. The chain is built from TRBV7-2 and TRBJ2-2; maybe TRBD2 (5 bases). The germline V gene has CDR1 SGHTA and CDR2 FQGNSA. This CDR3 is built from 12 residues. The V gene lost 5 bases and the J gene lost 7 bases, with 8 bases spanning the gap. The CDR3 region is CASSLRDGELFF. In nucleotides, the CDR3 is TGTGCCAGCAGCCTGAGGGACGGGGAGCTGTTTTTT.

The rearrangement links TRBV27 to TRBJ1-2, with 7 bases identical to TRBD1. The CDR3 extends over 13 amino acids. Unmatched junction bases numbered 4, after V lost 6 bases and J lost 3 bases. From germline, CDR1 is MNHEY and CDR2 SMNVEV (reference sequence). The CDR3 nucleotides read TGTGCCAGCAGGGGAGGACAGGACTATGGCTACACCTTC. It translates to CASRGGQDYGYTF.

J is TRBJ2-5 and V is TRBV19; D may be TRBD2 (5 bases). The germline V gene has CDR1 LNHDA and CDR2 SQIVND (reference sequence). The CDR3 is 15 residues long. The V and J ends lost 10 bases and 5 bases respectively, with 23 bases between them. The CDR3, as DNA: TGTGCCACTACTTTCCGGGCGGGCCCTCACGAGACCCAGTACTTC. Translation: CATTFRAGPHETQYF. The variable domain in full, with the rest retrieved from reference TRBV19 and TRBJ2-5, is DGGITQSPKYLFRKEGQNVTLSCEQNLNHDAMYWYRQDPGQGLRLIYYSQIVNDFQKGDIAEGYSVSREKKESFPLTVTSAQKNPTAFYLCATTFRAGPHETQYFGPGTRLLVL.

The chain links TRBV5-1 to TRBJ1-2; no definite D call. Trimming cost V 1 base and J 2 bases, with 15 bases left between them. There are 16 residues in the CDR3. Germline values: CDR1 SGHRS, CDR2 YFSETQ. The CDR3: CASSLNVGQANYGYTF. CDR3 DNA: TGCGCCAGCAGCTTGAACGTTGGGCAGGCAAACTATGGCTACACCTTC. Supplemented by reference TRBV5-1 and TRBJ1-2, the full variable domain reads KAGVTQTPRYLIKTRGQQVTLSCSPISGHRSVSWYQQTPGQGLQFLFEYFSETQRNKGNFPGRFSGRQFSNSRSEMNVSTLELGDSALYLCASSLNVGQANYGYTFGSGTRLTVV.

This clone showed up just a few times. The chain joins TRBV4-3 to TRBJ1-2; D is ambiguous. Trimming cost V 1 base and J 4 bases, with 10 bases left between them. The CDR3 totals 14 residues. CDR1 is LGHNA and CDR2 is YSLEER in the germline V gene. In DNA, the CDR3 is TGCGCCAGCAGCCAAGGGGTGGGCCCCTATGGCTACACCTTC. Its translation is CASSQGVGPYGYTF.

V usage is TRBV5-1 and J usage is TRBJ2-3; 7 nucleotides match TRBD2. The CDR3 consists of 15 residues. Germline-derived CDR1 and CDR2 are SGHRS and YFSETQ. Trimming cost V 4 bases and J 3 bases; bases outside gene matches: 8. The CDR3 spells CASSLRGERTDTQYF. Written as DNA, the CDR3 is TGCGCCAGCAGCCTCCGGGGGGAACGAACAGATACGCAGTATTTT.

The V and J genes are TRBV28 and TRBJ1-2; D perhaps matches TRBD1 (6 bases). This CDR3 is 16 amino acids long. Deletions cut 5 bases from V and 8 bases from J, with 24 bases between. Germline assignment: CDR1 MDHEN and CDR2 SYDVKM. CDR3 coding DNA: TGTGCCAGCAGTGCACCCCACCAAACAGGGCTGAAGGGCTACACCTTC. It specifies CASSAPHQTGLKGYTF.

The V gene is TRBV4-2, the J gene TRBJ2-2; 7 nucleotides line up with TRBD1. Germline V gives CDR1 LGHNA, CDR2 YNFKEQ. The CDR3 runs 13 residues. The V gene end was trimmed by 1 base and the J gene end by 11 bases; junction bases not matched to a gene: 4. In DNA, the CDR3 is TGTGCCAGCAGCCAAGTAGACAGGGACGAGCTGTTTTTT. Its protein is CASSQVDRDELFF.

The chain uses TRBV7-3 and TRBJ2-3, with 8 bases fitting TRBD2. Germline V gene sequence: CDR1 SGHTA, CDR2 FQGTGA. V shed 3 bases and J 3 bases; nucleotides not matched to a gene: 5. The CDR3 runs to 15 residues. The CDR3 loop reads CASSFGGGSTDTQYF. As DNA, the CDR3 is TGTGCCAGCAGCTTTGGCGGGGGGTCTACAGATACGCAGTATTTT. Variable domain in full (rest from reference TRBV7-3 and TRBJ2-3): GAGVSQTPSNKVTEKGKYVELRCDPISGHTALYWYRQSLGQGPEFLIYFQGTGAADDSGLPNDRFFAVRPEGSVSTLKIQRTERGDSAVYLCASSFGGGSTDTQYFGPGTRLTVL.

The rearrangement links TRBV7-9 to TRBJ1-2; D gene ambiguous. This CDR3 comprises 13 residues. Germline V gene data show CDR1 as SEHNR and CDR2 as FQNEAQ (reference sequence). Trimming shortened V by 4 bases and J by 7 bases, and 13 bases separated the two germline ends. In DNA form, the CDR3 reads TGTGCCAGCAGCTCCTCCCTGTCCTCTGGCTACACCTTC. As protein: CASSSSLSSGYTF.

The DNA for the CDR3 is TGCGCCAGCAGCTTGGGGGCTCCCTATGGCTACACCTTC. It codes for CASSLGAPYGYTF. V is TRBV5-1 and J is TRBJ1-2; D ambiguous. Germline CDR1 is SGHRS and CDR2 is YFSETQ. Trimming removed 0 bases at V and 4 bases at J, with 7 bases between. The length of the CDR3 is 13 residues. Filled out from reference TRBV5-1 and TRBJ1-2, the complete variable domain reads KAGVTQTPRYLIKTRGQQVTLSCSPISGHRSVSWYQQTPGQGLQFLFEYFSETQRNKGNFPGRFSGRQFSNSRSEMNVSTLELGDSALYLCASSLGAPYGYTFGSGTRLTVV.

The V call is TRBV5-8, the J call TRBJ2-7; 7 nucleotides align to TRBD2. V lost 3 bases to trimming and J lost 6 bases; unmatched junction nucleotides: 6. CDR1 and CDR2 from the germline V gene are SGHTS and YDEGEE. The CDR3 sequence is 13 residues long. The CDR3 DNA sequence: TGTGCCAGCAGCTCCCTGGGGGGGAGCGAGCAGTACTTC. It yields the protein CASSSLGGSEQYF.

This sequence joins TRBV9 and TRBJ1-1; D possibly corresponds to TRBD1 (5 bases). Germline CDR1 SGDLS, CDR2 YYNGEE. The CDR3 spans 13 residues. Trimming cost V 2 bases and J 8 bases, with 13 bases left between them. The CDR3 DNA follows: TGTGCCAGCAGCGTCCTAGTCGGGGGGGAAGCTTTCTTT. It codes for CASSVLVGGEAFF.

This chain's CDR3 is CASSPRETGEQYF. The CDR3 nucleotides are TGTGCCAGCTCACCACGCGAGACTGGGGAGCAGTACTTC. The rearrangement joins TRBV18 to TRBJ2-7; D gene uncertain. Germline V lookup: CDR1 KGHSH, CDR2 LQKENI. V was shortened by 1 base and J by 7 bases, with 11 bases between the two germline ends. This CDR3 is 13 amino acids long.

In this sample, this clone turned up once. The CDR3 here is CASNGAGSSTDTQYF. CDR3 coding DNA: TGCGCCAGCAACGGGGCGGGGAGCAGCACAGATACGCAGTATTTT. The J gene is TRBJ2-3, the V gene TRBV5-1; TRBD2 is a possible D gene (6 bases). The germline V gene has CDR1 SGHRS and CDR2 YFSETQ. Trimming took 6 bases from V and 0 from J, leaving 14 bases between them. This CDR3 contains 15 residues.

V usage is TRBV5-5 and J usage is TRBJ1-2; weak D call: TRBD1 (5 bases). The CDR3 sequence is 15 residues long. V dropped 5 bases and J dropped 4 bases, with 18 bases sitting between them. CDR1 and CDR2 from the germline V gene are SGHKS and YYEKEE (reference sequence). The CDR3 DNA sequence: TGTGCCAGCAGTCTTGACAGCCTAGACTTCTATGGCTACACCTTC. It is translated as CASSLDSLDFYGYTF.

In this sample, this clone turned up many times. V gene TRBV6-4 combines with J gene TRBJ1-4, with TRBD1 matching over 8 bases. The CDR3 has 15 residues. Looked up from germline, CDR1 is MRHNA and CDR2 is SNTAGT. The V gene end was trimmed by 2 bases and the J gene end by 8 bases; junction bases not matched to a gene: 7. The CDR3 sequence is CASSDDRGLEEKLFF. The CDR3, as DNA: TGTGCCAGCAGTGACGACAGGGGATTGGAGGAAAAACTGTTTTTT.

The V call is TRBV7-2, the J call TRBJ1-5, with a possible D match to TRBD1 (6 bases). The CDR3 runs 15 residues. Germline V gene data show CDR1 as SGHTA and CDR2 as FQGNSA. Trimming pared 3 bases from V and 4 bases from J, leaving 13 bases between. CDR3 DNA sequence: TGTGCCAGCAGCTTGGACGGACAGTTTAATCAGCCCCAGCATTTT. Amino acid sequence: CASSLDGQFNQPQHF.

This clone came up a few times. The V call is TRBV2, the J call TRBJ2-1; 10 nucleotides agree with TRBD2. Germline V gene lookup returns CDR1 SNHLY and CDR2 FYNNEI. After removal of 4 bases from V and 9 bases from J, the junction contained 6 bases not matched to a gene. This CDR3 region has 14 residues. The CDR3 bases are TGTGCCAGCAGTGTAAGCGGGGGGGACGGTGAGCAGTTCTTC. This gives the protein CASSVSGGDGEQFF. The whole variable domain, filled in from reference TRBV2 and TRBJ2-1, reads EPEVTQTPSHQVTQMGQEVILRCVPISNHLYFYWYRQILGQKVEFLVSFYNNEISEKSEIFDDQFSVERPDGSNFTLKIRSTKLEDSAMYFCASSVSGGDGEQFFGPGTRLTVL.

This chain uses TRBV6-5 with TRBJ1-3; D may be TRBD1 (5 bases). The germline CDR1 and CDR2 sequences are MNHEY and SVGAGI. The length of the CDR3 is 15 residues. V lost 6 bases, J lost 2 bases, and 14 bases lay in between. CDR3 residues: CASRNNGGAGNTIYF. Written as DNA, the CDR3 is TGTGCCAGCAGGAACAACGGGGGAGCTGGAAACACCATATATTTT.